These 16 T cell receptor beta chains came from one sample sequenced in a study of PD-1 blockade in mismatch repair-deficient tumors. Clones were read by immunoSEQ multiplex PCR, and TCRdb kept only the in-frame ones, dropping some. Here the sample spans around 38,000 clones, 75% to 85% being singletons. The material was peripheral blood, obtained 4 weeks after starting pembrolizumab. All receptors come from an adult with mismatch repair-deficient cancer.

This clone was seen just once. The J gene is TRBJ2-7, the V gene TRBV7-9; D might be TRBD2 (5 bases). CDR1 is SEHNR, CDR2 FQNEAQ, per germline (reference sequence). CDR3 length: 13 residues. Trimming removed 4 bases from V and 3 bases from J, with 10 bases in between. In DNA, the CDR3 is TGTGCCAGCAGCTCAACCCGGGACTACGAGCAGTACTTC. It is translated as CASSSTRDYEQYF.

The rearrangement joins TRBV9 to TRBJ2-6; a possible D gene is TRBD1 (6 bases). The CDR3 contains 16 residues. V was shortened by 2 bases and J by 3 bases, with 12 bases between the two germline ends. The germline V gene has CDR1 SGDLS and CDR2 YYNGEE. In DNA, the CDR3 is TGTGCCAGCAGCGTCGGACAGTCGATTGGGGCCAACGTCCTGACTTTC. Its protein is CASSVGQSIGANVLTF.

By sample fraction, this clone is medium-sized. The chain combines TRBV7-2 with TRBJ2-2; 11 nucleotides line up with TRBD2. There are 16 residues in the CDR3. V shed 4 bases, J shed 6 bases, and the junction held 7 bases outside the gene matches. The germline V gene has CDR1 SGHTA and CDR2 FQGNSA. DNA for the CDR3: TGTGCCAGCAGCTGGGGACTAGCGGCGGGGCCCGGGGAGCTGTTTTTT. This sequence encodes CASSWGLAAGPGELFF.

This clone was detected a few times. The CDR3 loop is CASSLGAGPRYEQYF. In DNA form, the CDR3 reads TGTGCCAGCAGCTTGGGGGCAGGCCCTCGCTACGAGCAGTACTTC. The chain is built from TRBV7-3 and TRBJ2-7; possible D gene TRBD1, 6 bases. This CDR3 spans 15 amino acids. CDR1 is SGHTA, CDR2 FQGTGA, per germline. Trimming removed 3 bases from V and 3 bases from J, with 15 bases in between. The full variable domain, completed using reference TRBV7-3 and TRBJ2-7, is GAGVSQTPSNKVTEKGKYVELRCDPISGHTALYWYRQSLGQGPEFLIYFQGTGAADDSGLPNDRFFAVRPEGSVSTLKIQRTERGDSAVYLCASSLGAGPRYEQYFGPGTRLTVT.

The chain's CDR3 is CASSLDGVSGANVLTF. The CDR3 coding sequence is TGCGCCAGCAGCTTGGATGGGGTCTCTGGGGCCAACGTCCTGACTTTC. J is TRBJ2-6 and V is TRBV5-1; unclear D gene. The CDR3 contains 16 residues. V was shortened by 0 bases and J by 0 bases, with 7 bases between the two germline ends. CDR1 SGHRS and CDR2 YFSETQ come from the germline V gene.

The CDR3 loop is CASGDRGTYEQYF. In DNA, the CDR3 is TGTGCCAGCGGGGACAGGGGAACCTACGAGCAGTACTTC. The chain is built from TRBV27 and TRBJ2-7, with 10 bases fitting TRBD1. V dropped 8 bases and J dropped 2; count of bases not matched to a gene: 3. Germline CDR1 is MNHEY and CDR2 is SMNVEV (reference sequence). The CDR3 totals 13 residues.

V and J are TRBV14 and TRBJ2-7; 7 bases agree with TRBD2. The CDR3 is made up of 15 amino acids. J gave up 0 bases and V 1 base, and 3 bases lay outside the gene matches. CDR1 SGHDN and CDR2 FVKESK come from the germline V gene. The CDR3 DNA is TGTGCCAGCAGCCAAGCGGGGGGACTCTCCTACGAGCAGTACTTC. This gives the protein CASSQAGGLSYEQYF.

V gene TRBV27 combines with J gene TRBJ2-7, with 10 bases that match TRBD1. This CDR3 is 15 amino acids long. The germline V gene has CDR1 MNHEY and CDR2 SMNVEV (reference sequence). V trimming: 2 bases; J trimming: 7 bases; junction bases outside the gene matches: 8. CDR3 nucleotide sequence: TGTGCCAGCAGTTTAATGGGACAGGGGTTGGGGGAGCAGTACTTC. It translates to CASSLMGQGLGEQYF.

The V call is TRBV29-1, the J call TRBJ2-3, with TRBD2 identical over 9 bases. Trimming took 7 bases from V and 0 from J; bases not matched to a gene: 5. Germline V gene data show CDR1 as SQVTM and CDR2 as ANQGSEA. The CDR3 sequence is 14 residues long. The CDR3 DNA follows: TGCAGCGGTGTAGCGGGAGCTAGCACAGATACGCAGTATTTT. Encoded protein: CSGVAGASTDTQYF.

CDR3 nucleotide sequence: TGTGCCAGCAGTTATCGGGCTAGCGGGACCGGGGAGCTGTTTTTT. Translated: CASSYRASGTGELFF. This sequence joins TRBV6-5 and TRBJ2-2; 8 bases agree with TRBD2. The CDR3 totals 15 residues. The J segment lost 5 bases and the V segment lost 3 bases, leaving 5 bases of the junction unmatched. From germline, CDR1 is MNHEY and CDR2 SVGAGI.

V is TRBV6-6 and J is TRBJ2-1; D is perhaps TRBD1 (6 bases). CDR3 size: 15 residues. Germline V lookup: CDR1 MNHNY, CDR2 SVGAGI (reference sequence). The V and J ends lost 7 bases and 0 bases respectively, with 13 bases between them. The CDR3, as DNA: TGTGCCAGCAAGCTCGACAGGACCTCCTACAATGAGCAGTTCTTC. This sequence encodes CASKLDRTSYNEQFF.

The chain uses TRBV5-8 and TRBJ2-1; weak D call: TRBD1 (7 bases). The V end lost 3 bases, the J end lost 12 bases, and 16 bases lay between the germline ends. The germline gives CDR1 SGHTS, CDR2 YDEGEE. The CDR3 is 13 residues long. As DNA, the CDR3 is TGTGCCAGCAGCTATACTCAGGGGGGTAGGCAGTTCTTC. Protein sequence: CASSYTQGGRQFF.

DNA for the CDR3: TGTGCCAGCAGCCCGACGCTAGCGGGAGGACTCCTAGCCAAAAACATTCAGTACTTC. It is translated as CASSPTLAGGLLAKNIQYF. This sequence joins TRBV7-9 and TRBJ2-4, with 11 bases matching TRBD2. V lost 5 bases to trimming and J lost 0 bases; unmatched junction nucleotides: 12. CDR3 length equals 19 residues. Germline V gene sequence: CDR1 SEHNR, CDR2 FQNEAQ (reference sequence).

The chain is built from TRBV15 and TRBJ2-7; D is unclear. CDR1 and CDR2 from the germline V gene are LNHNV and YYDKDF (reference sequence). This CDR3 contains 15 residues. The V gene lost 1 base and the J gene lost 4 bases, with 14 bases spanning the gap. This CDR3 reads CATSRGGVDRYEQYF. The CDR3 DNA sequence: TGTGCCACCAGCAGAGGTGGGGTGGACCGATACGAGCAGTACTTC.

The chain recombines TRBV5-3 with TRBJ2-1; perhaps TRBD2 as D (6 bases). TRBV5-3 is flagged as an ORF with uncertain function. V was pared by 2 bases and J by 4 bases, with 19 bases between. This CDR3 spans 17 amino acids. CDR3 coding DNA: TGTGCCAGAAGCTTTCAGTGGCATCCTAGCGAGTACAATGAGCAGTTCTTC. Translated: CARSFQWHPSEYNEQFF.

This rearrangement joins TRBV6-5 to TRBJ1-6; possible D gene TRBD1, 5 bases. Germline V lookup: CDR1 MNHEY, CDR2 SVGAGI. The CDR3 spans 16 residues. V was clipped by 0 bases and J by 3 bases, with 9 bases between them. Here the CDR3 DNA reads TGTGCCAGCAGTTACTCGAACAGGCACTATAATTCACCCCTCCACTTT. It translates to CASSYSNRHYNSPLHF.